The T cell receptor (beta chain) described here comes from a study of T cells after yellow fever vaccination (dated by TCRdb to between 2017 and 2020). Some background on the complete study: The SMART-Seq v4 Ultra Low Input RNA kit was used to prepare libraries from fractions with low cell numbers. Two healthy male donors, one aged 18 to 30 and one aged 30 to 40 years, were included in the cohort. Blood was drawn at multiple timepoints before and after primary and secondary immunization, with bulk PBMC replicates and cell subsets isolated. Bulk TCR alpha and beta repertoires were sequenced longitudinally to track T-cell clones before and after primary and booster YFV17D yellow fever vaccination.

This clonotype has just a few counts. This clone's antigen is unknown. The sample holds no much larger clone one base away, and base qualities are not on file. TCR cDNA was made using 5'RACE template switching, a step that added a universal primer site and unique molecular identifiers. Priming of cDNA synthesis was performed from both the TCR alpha and TCR beta constant segments. Two PCR steps were used to amplify libraries, with sample barcodes and sequencing adapters being added in the second step. Sequencing of the libraries was done on either Illumina HiSeq 2500 (2x100 bp) or NovaSeq (2x150 bp). Under the source paper's analysis protocol: Demultiplexing of reads and collapsing into UMI consensus sequences were performed with MIGEC, and V(D)J alignment was carried out with MiXCR. Vaccine-responding clonotypes were identified with edgeR using replicate PBMC samples, with FDR below 0.01 and a log2 fold change above 5 up to day 15 being required. CD4 or CD8 identity was assigned to each bulk clonotype according to whether the clonotype was present at higher abundance in the sequenced CD4 repertoire or the sequenced CD8 repertoire. TCRdb cleaned the public reads at Q25 with fastp, built clones with MiXCR and kept in-frame beta chains. For every CDR3 protein sequence, its rows merge into one entry that carries the most common genes and DNA. The V and J calls were determined by TCRdb, not by the authors. Recorded for this sample are approximately 300,000 distinct CDR3 sequences; 6.8% of them occurred a single time. Jointly, the top ten make up roughly 19% of the sample.

The treatment or condition label here, explained by the study, means: live attenuated yellow fever vaccine strain. At each blood-draw timepoint, two biological replicates of bulk PBMCs were obtained. A standard Ficoll-Paque protocol was used to isolate PBMCs from peripheral blood. RNA was extracted with TriZol from bulk PBMCs, CD4 and CD8 fractions, and dextramer-positive and dextramer-negative fractions. The study at large found these results: Because abundant contaminating clonotypes from the bulk population could be contained in FACS-sorted repertoires, computational filtering was required. Compared with the primary T-cell response, the secondary T-cell response was faster but weaker, reaching its peak on day 5 rather than on day 15. A small fraction of clonotypes showed up in both the CD4 and CD8 compartments, probably as a result of convergent recombination. Most clones expanded after primary vaccination (about 96% of CD4 and around 89% of CD8) were re-detected after the booster, suggesting that broad memory maintenance occurred. Only a couple of donors were included in the study, so the extent to which the findings can be generalized is limited.

The clonotype originates from a man between 18 and 29 years old who received the YFV17D yellow fever vaccine. The sample in question was PBMCs, obtained roughly 45 days after the first yellow fever vaccination.

The DNA sequence follows: TGTGCCAGCAGAACCACGGGACTAGCGACAGATACGCAGTATTTT. This sequence encodes CASRTTGLATDTQYF. The sequence is built from TRBV12-3 or TRBV12-4 and TRBJ2-3, and 10 junctional nucleotides match TRBD2. Inclusive of the bounding cysteine and phenylalanine, the CDR3 is 15 residues long. Kept here is only the CDR3 DNA, which spans 45 bases and is read in frame from base 1. V has 6 bases trimmed and J has 3 bases trimmed; junction bases matching no gene number 6.